The 10 T cell receptor beta chains reported below all come from one sample, sequenced in a study of spatial heterogeneity in lung cancer. Stated time point: blood at routine non-recurrence follow-up after resection. TCRdb fed the 5' RACE reads into MiXCR, producing one record per CDR3 protein. The sample includes under 35,000 distinct CDR3 sequences, about 5.2% of them seen just once. This specimen consisted of PBMCs, obtained at follow-up. These receptors all come from a female donor with early-stage non-small cell lung cancer.

There are many counts of this clonotype. This chain uses TRBV2 with TRBJ1-5; D might be TRBD1 (6 bases). Trimming left V 4 bases short and J 2 bases short, with 12 bases between. CDR1 is SNHLY and CDR2 is FYNNEI in the germline V gene. CDR3 length equals 15 residues. The CDR3 region has the DNA TGTGCCAGCAGTGTCGGGGGCGACGGCAATCAGCCCCAGCATTTT. Translation gives CASSVGGDGNQPQHF.

This clonotype came up many times. The chain combines TRBV9 with TRBJ2-1, with a tentative D call TRBD2 (5 bases). Germline V gene data show CDR1 as SGDLS and CDR2 as YYNGEE. Trimming took off 0 bases at V and 10 bases at J, with 14 bases between the two ends. The CDR3 is 14 amino acids. The CDR3 region has the DNA TGTGCCAGCAGCGTAGCGGGGTCGACCCACGAGCAGTTCTTC. This encodes CASSVAGSTHEQFF. Supplemented by reference TRBV9 and TRBJ2-1, the full variable domain reads DSGVTQTPKHLITATGQRVTLRCSPRSGDLSVYWYQQSLDQGLQFLIQYYNGEERAKGNILERFSAQQFPDLHSELNLSSLELGDSALYFCASSVAGSTHEQFFGPGTRLTVL.

In this sample, this clonotype turned up many times. The junction does not match germline at one end; this may be a read error. The rearrangement joins TRBV7-9 to TRBJ2-7, with TRBD2 identical over 11 bases. The CDR3 covers 12 residues. Germline CDR1 SEHNR, CDR2 FQNEAQ (reference sequence). CDR3: CASSLDSGRASF. The CDR3 nucleotides are TGTGCCAGCAGCTTAGATAGCGGGAGGGCCTCCTTC.

This clonotype was seen only a few times. The chain carries TRBV6-2 or TRBV6-3 and TRBJ2-6; D not resolved. With 6 bases removed from V and 1 base from J, the gap between germline ends came to 13 bases. The CDR3 has 16 amino acids. Germline V gene lookup returns CDR1 MNHEY and CDR2 SVGEGT. CDR3 bases: TGTGCCAGCAGCCACCTGTCCCCTTCTGGGGCCAACGTCCTGACTTTC. This translates into CASSHLSPSGANVLTF.

This clonotype showed up many times. In DNA form, the CDR3 reads TGCAGTGCTAGAGACCGTCCGAGCTACGAGCAGTACTTC. Protein: CSARDRPSYEQYF. The J gene is TRBJ2-7, the V gene TRBV20-1; D not certain. Trimming pared 0 bases from V and 3 bases from J, leaving 9 bases between. The CDR3 runs 13 residues. Germline loops: CDR1 DFQATT, CDR2 SNEGSKA (reference sequence).

The genes are TRBV11-3 and TRBJ2-2; 7 nucleotides align to TRBD2. The CDR3 contains 17 residues. With 5 bases clipped from V and 2 bases from J, the junction kept 11 bases outside the gene matches. Germline loops: CDR1 SGHNT, CDR2 YENEEA. The CDR3 loop is CASSPILSGKNTGELFF. The CDR3 DNA reads as TGTGCCAGCAGCCCGATCTTGAGCGGGAAAAACACCGGGGAGCTGTTTTTT. The full variable domain, its missing parts supplied by reference TRBV11-3 and TRBJ2-2, is EAGVVQSPRYKIIEKKQPVAFWCNPISGHNTLYWYLQNLGQGPELLIRYENEEAVDDSQLPKDRFSAERLKGVDSTLKIQPAELGDSAVYLCASSPILSGKNTGELFFGEGSRLTVL.

This clonotype was counted many times. The CDR3 DNA is TGTGCCAGCACCCCAAGCGGGGGGGCTTACAATGAGCAGTTCTTC. Translation gives CASTPSGGAYNEQFF. The rearrangement links TRBV12-3 or TRBV12-4 to TRBJ2-1; 10 bases are shared with TRBD2. With V trimmed by 7 bases and J by 4 bases, 7 bases remained unmatched. The CDR3 has 15 residues.

This clonotype was seen many times. V is TRBV3-1 and J is TRBJ1-5, with D unresolved. V was clipped by 1 base and J by 2 bases, with 6 bases between them. This CDR3 has 14 residues. Per germline, CDR1 LGHDT and CDR2 YNNKEL (reference sequence). The CDR3 loop is CASSQGRGNQPQHF. The CDR3 nucleotides read TGTGCCAGCAGCCAAGGACGGGGCAATCAGCCCCAGCATTTT.

This clonotype was seen a handful of times. The chain is built from TRBV2 and TRBJ1-1, with D perhaps TRBD1 (6 bases). CDR3 length equals 13 residues. In germline, CDR1 is SNHLY, CDR2 FYNNEI. V lost 5 bases and J 4 bases, leaving 11 bases between the germline ends. The CDR3 nucleotides read TGTGCCAGCAGTCGTGACAGGAGCACTGAAGCTTTCTTT. Translating gives CASSRDRSTEAFF. Together with reference TRBV2 and TRBJ1-1, the CDR3 gives the full variable domain: EPEVTQTPSHQVTQMGQEVILRCVPISNHLYFYWYRQILGQKVEFLVSFYNNEISEKSEIFDDQFSVERPDGSNFTLKIRSTKLEDSAMYFCASSRDRSTEAFFGQGTRLTVV.

This clonotype has only a few counts. The V and J genes are TRBV5-5 and TRBJ2-7, with TRBD2 matching over 10 bases. Looked up from germline, CDR1 is SGHKS and CDR2 is YYEKEE (reference sequence). The V gene end was trimmed by 0 bases and the J gene end by 4 bases; junction bases not matched to a gene: 4. There are 15 residues in the CDR3. The CDR3 here is CASSLDASGSYEQYF. The CDR3 DNA is TGTGCCAGCAGCTTGGACGCTAGCGGGAGTTACGAGCAGTACTTC. Complete variable domain (other parts from reference TRBV5-5 and TRBJ2-7): DAGVTQSPTHLIKTRGQQVTLRCSPISGHKSVSWYQQVLGQGPQFIFQYYEKEERGRGNFPDRFSARQFPNYSSELNVNALLLGDSALYLCASSLDASGSYEQYFGPGTRLTVT.